The 32 T cell receptor beta chains in this list originate from one sample, sequenced in a study of CD8 T cells in ankylosing spondylitis. TCRdb re-called the 5' RACE reads with MiXCR, one entry per CDR3 protein. The sample contains roughly 190,000 distinct CDR3 sequences, roughly 13% of which appear only once. The specimen was blood, either unsorted or a sorted T cell fraction (not recorded which). The receptors stem from a male donor with ankylosing spondylitis or in good health (not recorded which).

This clonotype was counted only a few times. The chain combines TRBV2 with TRBJ1-2, with TRBD1 matching over 11 bases. CDR1 is SNHLY, CDR2 FYNNEI, per germline. The CDR3 is made up of 15 amino acids. V shed 4 bases and J 7 bases; nucleotides not matched to a gene: 8. CDR3 region: CASSGRDRGFRGYTF. The CDR3 DNA reads as TGTGCCAGCAGTGGCCGGGACAGGGGGTTTCGTGGCTACACCTTC. Full variable domain (rest looked up from reference TRBV2 and TRBJ1-2): EPEVTQTPSHQVTQMGQEVILRCVPISNHLYFYWYRQILGQKVEFLVSFYNNEISEKSEIFDDQFSVERPDGSNFTLKIRSTKLEDSAMYFCASSGRDRGFRGYTFGSGTRLTVV.

This sequence joins TRBV10-3 and TRBJ1-1; D uncertain. There are 12 residues in the CDR3. Per the germline V gene, CDR1 is ENHRY and CDR2 is SYGVKD. The ends were cut back, 7 bases at V and 1 base at J, with 7 bases in the middle. The DNA for the CDR3 is TGTGCCATCAAGCGGCCGAACACTGAAGCTTTCTTT. As protein: CAIKRPNTEAFF.

This clonotype was seen a handful of times. This chain uses TRBV2 with TRBJ1-5; D unresolved. The CDR3 totals 16 residues. In germline, CDR1 is SNHLY, CDR2 FYNNEI. V lost 2 bases and J 1 base, leaving 12 bases between the germline ends. The CDR3 region is CASSEWPLGSNQPQHF. CDR3 coding DNA: TGTGCCAGCAGTGAATGGCCACTAGGGAGCAATCAGCCCCAGCATTTT. Supplemented by reference TRBV2 and TRBJ1-5, the full variable domain reads EPEVTQTPSHQVTQMGQEVILRCVPISNHLYFYWYRQILGQKVEFLVSFYNNEISEKSEIFDDQFSVERPDGSNFTLKIRSTKLEDSAMYFCASSEWPLGSNQPQHFGDGTRLSIL.

The V gene is TRBV5-6, the J gene TRBJ2-7, with no clear D. CDR1 SGHDT and CDR2 YYEEEE come from the germline V gene. The CDR3 has 15 residues. The germline V and J ends were trimmed by 3 bases and 6 bases, with 19 bases remaining between them. This CDR3 is CASSSQTLPVGEQYF. The CDR3 coding sequence is TGTGCCAGCAGCTCTCAGACTCTCCCGGTGGGCGAGCAGTACTTC.

This clonotype has more than one count but fewer than ten. The CDR3 region has the DNA TGTGCCAGCAGCTTAGCGGGGACAAACTATGGCTACACCTTC. The encoded protein is CASSLAGTNYGYTF. V gene TRBV7-9 combines with J gene TRBJ1-2; a possible D gene is TRBD1 (6 bases). Trimming took 0 bases from V and 2 from J, leaving 7 bases between them. The germline gives CDR1 SEHNR, CDR2 FQNEAQ (reference sequence). The CDR3 is made up of 14 amino acids.

The chain employs TRBV19 and TRBJ1-5; TRBD1 is a possible D gene (6 bases). The CDR3 runs 14 residues. The germline CDR1 and CDR2 sequences are LNHDA and SQIVND (reference sequence). Deletions cut 5 bases from V and 6 bases from J, with 14 bases between. The DNA for the CDR3 is TGTGCCAGTAGTCAGGGGATGCCGGGTCAGCCCCAGCATTTT. Translating gives CASSQGMPGQPQHF.

Many counts were recorded for this clonotype. V usage is TRBV12-3 or TRBV12-4 and J usage is TRBJ2-3, with D perhaps assigned TRBD1 or TRBD2 (5 bases each). The V and J ends lost 2 bases and 6 bases respectively, with 12 bases between them. This CDR3 contains 14 residues. CDR3 sequence: CASSLWGTGDTQYF. The CDR3 DNA sequence: TGTGCCAGCAGTTTATGGGGGACGGGGGATACGCAGTATTTT.

A few counts support this clonotype. The rearrangement joins TRBV30 to TRBJ2-3; D remains unclear. The CDR3 consists of 16 residues. CDR1 is GTSNPN, CDR2 SVGIG, per germline (reference sequence). Trimming removed 0 bases at V and 0 bases at J, with 13 bases between. The CDR3 DNA reads TGTGCCTGGAGTGTCCGCTGGACCAGAAGCACAGATACGCAGTATTTT. This encodes CAWSVRWTRSTDTQYF.

This clonotype was found a few times. The chain joins TRBV7-9 to TRBJ2-1, with a tentative D call TRBD1 (6 bases). Trimming stripped 4 bases from V and 0 bases from J, with 16 bases between. This CDR3 has 17 amino acids. CDR1 and CDR2 (germline): SEHNR, FQNEAQ (reference sequence). This chain's CDR3 is CASSSRTVSSSYNEQFF. The CDR3 DNA sequence: TGTGCCAGCAGCTCCCGGACAGTTTCAAGCTCCTACAATGAGCAGTTCTTC.

The chain links TRBV7-9 to TRBJ2-5, with 8 bases matching TRBD2. Germline V gene sequence: CDR1 SEHNR, CDR2 FQNEAQ (reference sequence). V gave up 2 bases and J gave up 5 bases; unmatched junction bases: 10. The CDR3 covers 16 residues. CDR3 amino acids: CASSLSSGAPPETQYF. CDR3 coding DNA: TGTGCCAGCAGCTTAAGTAGCGGGGCCCCCCCGGAGACCCAGTACTTC.

This chain uses TRBV10-2 with TRBJ2-5; D may be TRBD2 (5 bases). Germline CDR1 is WSHSY and CDR2 is SAAADI. V was clipped by 1 base and J by 10 bases, with 19 bases between them. The CDR3 runs 15 residues. The CDR3 DNA sequence: TGCGCCAGCAGTGAGTGGGCACTGAGGTTTCGGGACCAGTACTTC. Residues: CASSEWALRFRDQYF.

This clonotype was observed a few times. The rearrangement joins TRBV2 to TRBJ2-1, with D tentatively TRBD1 (6 bases). V lost 6 bases to trimming and J lost 14 bases, with 11 bases between them. CDR3 length equals 10 residues. Germline lookup yields CDR1 SNHLY and CDR2 FYNNEI. The CDR3 here is CASRDRAEFF. The DNA for the CDR3 is TGTGCCAGCAGGGACAGAGCAGAGTTCTTC.

This clonotype was detected many times. J is TRBJ1-1 and V is TRBV4-1, with no clear D. Trimming stripped 3 bases from V and 5 bases from J, with 13 bases between. Looked up from germline, CDR1 is MGHRA and CDR2 is YSYEKL. CDR3 length equals 14 residues. CDR3 amino acids: CASSHSGWETEAFF. CDR3 bases: TGCGCCAGCAGCCACAGCGGGTGGGAGACTGAAGCTTTCTTT.

CDR3 sequence: CASSPLAGGWQNEQFF. In nucleotides, the CDR3 is TGTGCCAGCAGTCCACTCGCAGGGGGCTGGCAAAATGAGCAGTTCTTC. The chain combines TRBV6-2 or TRBV6-3 with TRBJ2-1, with TRBD1 identical over 8 bases. From germline, CDR1 is MNHEY and CDR2 SVGEGT. V gave up 5 bases and J gave up 7 bases; unmatched junction bases: 13. This CDR3 has 16 amino acids.

Only a few counts were recorded for this clonotype. The rearrangement joins TRBV27 to TRBJ2-1, with 8 bases aligning to TRBD2. V lost 7 bases to trimming and J lost 6 bases; unmatched junction nucleotides: 11. Per the germline V gene, CDR1 is MNHEY and CDR2 is SMNVEV (reference sequence). This CDR3 region has 15 residues. CDR3 in DNA: TGTGCCAGCACCGAAAGCGGGAGCCCACTCAATGAGCAGTTCTTC. It translates to CASTESGSPLNEQFF.

This clonotype has a count of ten or more. The CDR3 nucleotides read TGTGCCAGCAGCGTTTTAGCGGGAGGCCTCACAGATACGCAGTATTTT. It specifies CASSVLAGGLTDTQYF. The chain carries TRBV7-2 and TRBJ2-3; TRBD2 matches 10 bases. The CDR3 is made up of 16 amino acids. Germline CDR1 is SGHTA and CDR2 is FQGNSA. Trimming took 5 bases from V and 2 from J; bases not matched to a gene: 7.

The chain recombines TRBV29-1 with TRBJ2-3, with 8 positions matching TRBD1. V dropped 3 bases and J dropped 2; count of bases not matched to a gene: 25. The germline gives CDR1 SQVTM, CDR2 ANQGSEA. The CDR3 is 21 amino acids. The CDR3 is CSVELTGTGIIESRATDTQYF. The CDR3 DNA reads TGCAGCGTTGAGCTTACCGGGACAGGCATTATAGAGTCGCGGGCCACAGATACGCAGTATTTT.

There are many counts of this clonotype. V usage is TRBV29-1 and J usage is TRBJ2-2, with 10 bases that match TRBD1. J lost 5 bases, V lost 1 base, and 4 bases had no gene match. CDR1 is SQVTM and CDR2 is ANQGSEA in the germline V gene. The CDR3 sequence is 15 residues long. CDR3 nucleotides: TGCAGCGTTGAAGCTGGACAGGGGGGGACCGGGGAGCTGTTTTTT. The encoded protein is CSVEAGQGGTGELFF.

Comments on this clonotype: A much bigger clone sits one base away, suggesting this may be a read error. The chain couples TRBV7-9 to TRBJ1-1, with no clear D. Germline values: CDR1 SEHNR, CDR2 FQNEAQ (reference sequence). There are 11 residues in the CDR3. V lost 5 bases, J lost 3 bases, and 4 bases lay in between. The chain's CDR3 is CASSPYTEAFF. The CDR3, as DNA: TGTGCCAGCAGCCCTTACACTGAAGCTTTCTTT.

This clonotype was observed at least ten times. The V gene is TRBV29-1, the J gene TRBJ2-7, with a possible D match to TRBD1 (6 bases). Germline-derived CDR1 and CDR2 are SQVTM and ANQGSEA. The CDR3 covers 13 residues. V shed 0 bases and J shed 7 bases, with 13 bases lying between them. Here the CDR3 reads CSVEEVRDTEQYF. CDR3 nucleotide sequence: TGCAGCGTTGAAGAAGTTCGGGACACAGAGCAGTACTTC.

The V and J genes are TRBV6-1 and TRBJ2-2; D may match TRBD1 or TRBD2 (5 bases each). Germline V gene sequence: CDR1 MNHNS, CDR2 SASEGT. CDR3 length: 14 amino acids. Between the trimmed V and J ends, which lost 6 bases and 5 bases, there was a span of 13 bases. The CDR3, as DNA: TGTGCCAGCAGAATCCCCGAGGGGACCGGGGAGCTGTTTTTT. This codes for CASRIPEGTGELFF.

This clonotype has only a few counts. This rearrangement joins TRBV7-9 to TRBJ2-7; D unclear. The CDR3 is 14 amino acids. The V end lost 4 bases, the J end lost 1 base, and 11 bases lay between the germline ends. The germline CDR1 and CDR2 sequences are SEHNR and FQNEAQ (reference sequence). The CDR3 sequence is CASSSPVTSYEQYF. The CDR3 region has the DNA TGTGCCAGCAGCTCACCCGTTACTTCCTACGAGCAGTACTTC.

This clonotype was observed a handful of times. The chain has TRBV7-9 and TRBJ2-1; D remains ambiguous. The CDR3 sequence is 13 residues long. V lost 5 bases and J 10 bases, leaving 15 bases between the germline ends. Germline V gives CDR1 SEHNR, CDR2 FQNEAQ (reference sequence). The DNA for the CDR3 is TGTGCCAGCAGCCCTACGGCAGTCTCCGAGCAGTTCTTC. It yields the protein CASSPTAVSEQFF.

There are a few counts of this clonotype. The chain couples TRBV20-1 to TRBJ2-7; 9 bases match TRBD2. The CDR3 length is 15 residues. Trimming at V came to 3 bases and at J to 2 bases, leaving 8 bases not matched to a gene. Germline CDR1 is DFQATT and CDR2 is SNEGSKA (reference sequence). Here the CDR3 DNA reads TGCAGTGCTAGGGTAGCGGGAGAAACTACCTACGAGCAGTACTTC. Its protein is CSARVAGETTYEQYF.

V is TRBV12-3 or TRBV12-4 and J is TRBJ1-1; the D gene is possibly TRBD1 (5 bases). This CDR3 has 13 residues. V was shortened by 6 bases and J by 4 bases, with 12 bases between the two germline ends. CDR3 amino acids: CASREEGSTEAFF. The CDR3 DNA follows: TGTGCCAGCAGGGAAGAGGGGTCCACTGAAGCTTTCTTT.

This clonotype was counted only a few times. This chain links TRBV4-1 with TRBJ1-1; tentatively, D is TRBD1 (5 bases). The V gene lost 2 bases and the J gene lost 3 bases, with 13 bases spanning the gap. Germline-derived CDR1 and CDR2 are MGHRA and YSYEKL. The CDR3 runs to 15 residues. DNA of the CDR3: TGCGCCAGCAGCCAATCGCCGACAGTGGACACTGAAGCTTTCTTT. Amino acid sequence: CASSQSPTVDTEAFF.

The chain joins TRBV12-3 or TRBV12-4 to TRBJ2-3; D possibly corresponds to TRBD1 (5 bases). Trimming stripped 0 bases from V and 0 bases from J, with 10 bases between. The CDR3 has 16 amino acids. CDR3 bases: TGTGCCAGCAGTTTAGCAGGGGATTCTAGCACAGATACGCAGTATTTT. Amino acids: CASSLAGDSSTDTQYF.

This clonotype was counted only a few times. V gene TRBV29-1 combines with J gene TRBJ2-2; no clear D gene. V was trimmed by 3 bases and J by 4 bases, leaving 9 bases between them. The germline CDR1 and CDR2 sequences are SQVTM and ANQGSEA. There are 13 residues in the CDR3. CDR3 sequence: CSVEQSTTGELFF. The CDR3, as DNA: TGCAGCGTTGAGCAGAGTACCACCGGGGAGCTGTTTTTT.

The table lists this clonotype with many counts. J is TRBJ1-1 and V is TRBV19, with D maybe TRBD1 (6 bases). V shed 1 base and J shed 4 bases, with 13 bases lying between them. The CDR3 extends over 15 amino acids. Germline loops: CDR1 LNHDA, CDR2 SQIVND (reference sequence). CDR3 bases: TGTGCCAGTAGTATAGGGATTCAGGGGACCACTGAAGCTTTCTTT. The encoded protein is CASSIGIQGTTEAFF.

The chain employs TRBV4-1 and TRBJ1-1, with D possibly matching TRBD1 (5 bases). Germline V CDR1 and CDR2: MGHRA, YSYEKL. The ends were cut back, 1 base at V and 0 bases at J, with 12 bases in the middle. This CDR3 spans 16 amino acids. DNA of the CDR3: TGCGCCAGCAGCCAAGGGAGCAGGGAGATGAACACTGAAGCTTTCTTT. Translated, it gives CASSQGSREMNTEAFF.

The chain couples TRBV5-1 to TRBJ2-7; weak D call: TRBD1 (7 bases). Trimming left V 4 bases short and J 4 bases short, with 21 bases between. This CDR3 contains 16 residues. Germline V gene data show CDR1 as SGHRS and CDR2 as YFSETQ. Here the CDR3 reads CASSLIGGGRGYEQYF. The CDR3 DNA sequence: TGCGCCAGCAGCCTCATCGGAGGGGGCAGGGGGTACGAGCAGTACTTC.

V gene TRBV18 combines with J gene TRBJ2-5; TRBD1 aligns across 8 bases. With 2 bases clipped from V and 3 bases from J, the junction kept 5 bases outside the gene matches. The CDR3 spans 15 residues. Germline values: CDR1 KGHSH, CDR2 LQKENI. The CDR3 here is CASSPYAGGEETQYF. The CDR3 region has the DNA TGTGCCAGCTCACCATACGCAGGGGGCGAAGAGACCCAGTACTTC.